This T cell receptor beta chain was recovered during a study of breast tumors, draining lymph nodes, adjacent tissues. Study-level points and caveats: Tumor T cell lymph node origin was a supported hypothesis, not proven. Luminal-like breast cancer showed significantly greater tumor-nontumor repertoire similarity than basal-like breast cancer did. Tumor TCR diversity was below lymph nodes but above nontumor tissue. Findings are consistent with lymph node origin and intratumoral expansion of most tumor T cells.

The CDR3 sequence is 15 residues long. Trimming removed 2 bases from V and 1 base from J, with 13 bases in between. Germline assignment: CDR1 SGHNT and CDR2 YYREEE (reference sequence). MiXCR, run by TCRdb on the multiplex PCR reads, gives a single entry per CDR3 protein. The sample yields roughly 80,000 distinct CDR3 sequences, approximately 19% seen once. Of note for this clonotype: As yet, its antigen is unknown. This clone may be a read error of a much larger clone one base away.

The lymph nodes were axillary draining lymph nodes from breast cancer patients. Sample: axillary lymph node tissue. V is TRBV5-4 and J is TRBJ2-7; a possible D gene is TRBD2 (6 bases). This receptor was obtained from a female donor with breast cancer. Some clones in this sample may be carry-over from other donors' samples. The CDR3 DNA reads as TGTGCCAGCAGCTTCGGGGGACGGCCATCCTACGAGCAGTACTTC. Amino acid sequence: CASSFGGRPSYEQYF. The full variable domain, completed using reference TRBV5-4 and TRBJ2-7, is ETGVTQSPTHLIKTRGQQVTLRCSSQSGHNTVSWYQQALGQGPQFIFQYYREEENGRGNFPPRFSGLQFPNYSSELNVNALELDDSALYLCASSFGGRPSYEQYFGPGTRLTVT.